The rows below give T cell receptor beta chains drawn from one sample of a study of Tregs in tolerant kidney transplant recipients. Sequencing used immunoSEQ multiplex PCR; TCRdb keeps in-frame clones, though not all of them. The sample holds 90,000 or so clones, approximately 94% seen once. Specimen: CD8+ T cells from blood. The receptors originated from a human donor in good health. Both conserved end residues are trimmed from each CDR3. The D gene is left open where the match is weak.

len	v_gene	j_gene	d_gene	CDR3aa
13	TRBV5-6	TRBJ1-1	TRBD1	ASSLEGQGVTEAF
13	TRBV7-9	TRBJ2-7	-	ASSLVGFSLYEQY
11	TRBV2	TRBJ2-5	-	ASSEKRVETQY
13	TRBV7-2	TRBJ2-2	-	ASTLGPRNTGELF
14	TRBV2	TRBJ1-5	-	ASRWGGGRGNQPQH
10	TRBV2	TRBJ1-1	-	ASRGSLSKAF
11	TRBV5-5	TRBJ1-1	-	ASSLVGGLEAF
13	TRBV7-9	TRBJ2-1	TRBD2	ASSLASGVYNEQF
11	TRBV19	TRBJ2-7	TRBD1	ASSAGTVWEQY
13	TRBV2	TRBJ2-4	TRBD2	ASFGLAGTKNIQY
12	TRBV5-4	TRBJ1-4	TRBD1	ASSTDREWEKLF
12	TRBV4-1	TRBJ1-1	-	ASSQLPGNTEAF
10	TRBV27	TRBJ2-2	-	ASSLGPGELF
13	TRBV4-2	TRBJ2-1	-	ASSQEWGPDNEQF
11	TRBV7-2	TRBJ1-2	TRBD1	ASSRTGEFGYT
13	TRBV4-1	TRBJ2-1	TRBD1	ASSPTQGEYNEQF
11	TRBV19	TRBJ1-1	-	ASRPRGNTEAF
13	TRBV7-8	TRBJ2-7	TRBD1	ASSQVSTGAYEQY
11	TRBV4-1	TRBJ2-5	-	ASSQEGQETQY
11	TRBV4-1	TRBJ2-7	-	ASSQGRAYEQY
10	TRBV9	TRBJ2-1	TRBD1	AKGQGKNEQF
12	TRBV11-2	TRBJ1-1	-	ASSLGGENTEAF
14	TRBV29-1	TRBJ1-1	-	SVEGWRGGGSTEAF
9	TRBV5-4	TRBJ2-7	-	ASGEGYEQY
13	TRBV5-6	TRBJ2-7	TRBD2	ASSLGTSGSREQY
14	TRBV7-2	TRBJ2-2	TRBD2	ASSHPRGGAGGELF
12	TRBV5-1	TRBJ2-7	-	AGSLAKGWYEQY
13	TRBV5-6	TRBJ2-2	-	ASSLIRGASGELF
11	TRBV9	TRBJ2-7	-	ASSVEGLGEQY
13	TRBV10-1	TRBJ2-3	TRBD1	ASSVDRGLADTQY
11	TRBV19	TRBJ2-7	-	ASSFTGAGEQY
12	TRBV27	TRBJ2-7	-	ASSYRDGVYEQY
13	TRBV15	TRBJ1-5	-	ATSLPGGSNQPQH
11	TRBV30	TRBJ1-5	-	AWSGSSNQPQH
11	TRBV7-6	TRBJ2-7	TRBD1	ASSLDRGYEQY
12	TRBV9	TRBJ1-2	-	ASSVEGGPYGYT
14	TRBV9	TRBJ1-1	-	ASSVGFLGVDTEAF
14	TRBV19	TRBJ1-2	TRBD1	ASKPKTTGEGYGYT
13	TRBV27	TRBJ2-2	TRBD1	ASSTQGRFTGELF
13	TRBV27	TRBJ2-2	-	ASGHGTKNTGELF
14	TRBV27	TRBJ1-1	-	ASSLLGQSLNTEAF
9	TRBV20-1	TRBJ2-2	-	SAVVTGELF
11	TRBV4-2	TRBJ2-2	-	ASSSRDAGELF
13	TRBV11-2	TRBJ2-5	-	ASSFWGAPQETQY
10	TRBV6-1	TRBJ1-4	-	ASLEGYEKLF
10	TRBV5-6	TRBJ1-1	TRBD1	ASSGQGAEAF
11	TRBV29-1	TRBJ1-2	-	SVKDAGNYGYT
11	TRBV10-1	TRBJ1-1	-	ASSEGFNTEAF
13	TRBV19	TRBJ1-5	TRBD1	ASSIVEQGRQPQH
10	TRBV4-2	TRBJ2-1	-	ASSQELNEQF
14	TRBV10-3	TRBJ2-6	-	AISAAPLSGANVLT
13	TRBV7-6	TRBJ2-7	TRBD1	ASSFRDRGHYEQY
13	TRBV9	TRBJ1-6	TRBD1	ASSASRDRPLALH